The rows below give T cell receptor beta chains drawn from one sample of a study of cytomegalovirus exposure and HLA in healthy donors. Generated by immunoSEQ multiplex PCR, the TCRdb table keeps only in-frame clones and is missing some. The ten top clones account for 3% to 4.5%, within a sample of over 100,000 clones. The material sequenced was PBMCs. Source of these receptors: a man aged 25 to 45 in good health and CMV-seronegative. The CDR3 runs from the conserved cysteine through the conserved F or W. D genes are given only for firm matches.

V gene	J gene	D gene	CDR3 protein	CDR3 DNA
TRBV30	TRBJ2-2	.	CAWSADYTGELFF	TGTGCCTGGAGTGCGGACTACACCGGGGAGCTGTTTTTT
TRBV6-6	TRBJ2-1	.	CASSYSRGALGGEQFF	TGTGCCAGCAGTTACTCACGGGGGGCGCTTGGGGGTGAGCAGTTCTTC
TRBV6-1	TRBJ2-1	TRBD2	CASSVLAGAPYEQFF	TGTGCCAGCAGCGTCCTAGCGGGGGCCCCCTATGAGCAGTTCTTC
TRBV6-5	TRBJ1-1	.	CASSYSQGEAFF	TGTGCCAGCAGTTACTCACAGGGTGAAGCTTTCTTT
TRBV5-1	TRBJ2-7	TRBD2	CASSFGLAGASYEQYF	TGCGCCAGCAGCTTTGGACTAGCGGGGGCCTCCTACGAGCAGTACTTC
TRBV18	TRBJ2-7	.	CASLGRDGTGEQYF	TGTGCCAGCTTAGGCCGGGACGGGACTGGGGAGCAGTACTTC
TRBV5-5	TRBJ2-1	.	CASSFQAGSYNEQFF	TGTGCCAGCAGCTTTCAGGCAGGAAGCTACAATGAGCAGTTCTTC
TRBV12-2	TRBJ2-3	.	CASRPQGPYYTQYF	TGTGCAAGTCGCCCACAGGGCCCTTACTATACGCAGTATTTT
TRBV18	TRBJ2-3	.	CASSPPSRTDTQYF	TGTGCCAGCTCACCACCGAGTCGCACAGATACGCAGTATTTT
TRBV4-1	TRBJ2-7	.	CASSYSNGGEDEQYF	TGCGCCAGCAGCTACTCGAACGGGGGAGAGGACGAGCAGTACTTC
TRBV2	TRBJ2-2	.	CASKFGGPSGELFF	TGTGCCAGCAAGTTCGGGGGGCCAAGCGGGGAGCTGTTTTTT
TRBV9	TRBJ1-1	.	CASSVTTNTEAFF	TGTGCCAGCAGCGTGACAACGAACACTGAAGCTTTCTTT
TRBV14	TRBJ2-3	.	CASSQGLRITDTQYF	TGTGCCAGCAGCCAAGGTCTGCGGATTACAGATACGCAGTATTTT
TRBV7-6	TRBJ1-2	.	CASSPVTGTTNYGYTF	TGTGCCAGCAGCCCGGTTACCGGGACAACAAACTATGGCTACACCTTC
TRBV29-1	TRBJ2-7	TRBD1	CSVASGTGRYEQYF	TGCAGCGTAGCGTCAGGGACAGGGCGCTACGAGCAGTACTTC
TRBV9	TRBJ1-3	.	CASSVGHSGNTIYF	TGTGCCAGCAGCGTGGGACACTCTGGAAACACCATATATTTT
TRBV5-1	TRBJ2-7	.	CASREPARSEQYF	TGCGCCAGCAGGGAGCCGGCGAGGAGCGAGCAGTACTTC
TRBV19	TRBJ2-7	TRBD1	CASSARTGPYEQYF	TGTGCCAGTAGTGCCCGGACAGGGCCCTACGAGCAGTACTTC
TRBV15	TRBJ1-1	TRBD1	CATSPPRQGRDTEAFF	TGTGCCACCAGCCCCCCACGACAGGGGCGGGACACTGAAGCTTTCTTT
TRBV27	TRBJ1-2	.	CASSGSYRVLSYGYTF	TGTGCCAGCAGTGGCTCCTACAGGGTCCTCAGCTATGGCTACACCTTC
TRBV7-9	TRBJ2-5	TRBD2	CASSFGGVWTQYF	TGTGCCAGCAGCTTTGGGGGGGTCTGGACCCAGTACTTC
TRBV9	TRBJ2-1	TRBD2	CASSVASSGGANSYNEQFF	TGTGCCAGCAGCGTAGCTTCTAGCGGGGGGGCAAACTCCTACAATGAGCAGTTCTTC
TRBV12-5	TRBJ2-5	TRBD2	CASGSGGAGWETQYF	TGTGCTAGTGGTAGCGGGGGGGCCGGTTGGGAGACCCAGTACTTC
TRBV4-1	TRBJ2-5	TRBD1	CASSLEQAGTGTQYF	TGCGCCAGCAGCTTAGAACAGGCAGGGACAGGGACCCAGTACTTC
TRBV4-2	TRBJ1-6	TRBD1	CASSHGQGESPLHF	TGTGCCAGCAGCCACGGACAGGGGGAATCACCCCTCCACTTT
TRBV7-8	TRBJ2-7	TRBD2	CASSHGGEMAHEQYF	TGTGCCAGCAGTCACGGGGGGGAGATGGCCCACGAGCAGTACTTC
TRBV19	TRBJ1-1	.	CASRLGGNTEAFF	TGTGCCAGTAGGTTAGGGGGTAACACTGAAGCTTTCTTT
TRBV28	TRBJ2-2	.	CASTDDGVSNTGELFF	TGTGCCAGCACCGACGACGGGGTGTCGAACACCGGGGAGCTGTTTTTT
TRBV28	TRBJ2-7	TRBD1	CATFGQGFYEQYF	TGTGCCACCTTCGGACAGGGGTTCTACGAGCAGTACTTC